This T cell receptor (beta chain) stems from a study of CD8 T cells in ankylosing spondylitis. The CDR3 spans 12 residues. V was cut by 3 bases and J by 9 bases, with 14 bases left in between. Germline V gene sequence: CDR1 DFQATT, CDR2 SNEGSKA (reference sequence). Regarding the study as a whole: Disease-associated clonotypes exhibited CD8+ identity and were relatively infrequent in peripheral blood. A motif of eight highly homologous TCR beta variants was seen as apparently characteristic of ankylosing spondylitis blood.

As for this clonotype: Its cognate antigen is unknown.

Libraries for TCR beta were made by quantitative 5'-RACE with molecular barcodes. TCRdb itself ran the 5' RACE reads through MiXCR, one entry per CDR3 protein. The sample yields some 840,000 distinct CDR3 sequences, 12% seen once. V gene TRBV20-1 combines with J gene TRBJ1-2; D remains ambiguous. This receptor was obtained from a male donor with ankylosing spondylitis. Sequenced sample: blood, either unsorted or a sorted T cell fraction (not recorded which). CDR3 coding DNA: TGCAGTGCTAGGGACCCCCCAATACGCTACACCTTC. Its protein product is CSARDPPIRYTF.